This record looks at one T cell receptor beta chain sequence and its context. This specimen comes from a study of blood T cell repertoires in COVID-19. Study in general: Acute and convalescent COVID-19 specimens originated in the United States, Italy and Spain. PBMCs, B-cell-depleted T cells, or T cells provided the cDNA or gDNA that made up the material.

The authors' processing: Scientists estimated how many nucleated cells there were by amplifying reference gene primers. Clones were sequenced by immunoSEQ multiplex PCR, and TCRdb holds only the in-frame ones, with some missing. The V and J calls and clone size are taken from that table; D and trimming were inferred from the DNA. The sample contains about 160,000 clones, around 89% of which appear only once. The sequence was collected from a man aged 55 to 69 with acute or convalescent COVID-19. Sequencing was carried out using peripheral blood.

The CDR3 is CASRGTGRSPLHF. DNA for the CDR3: TGTGCCAGCAGGGGGACAGGGAGATCACCCCTCCACTTT. This chain joins TRBV2 and TRBJ1-6, with TRBD1 matching 9 bases. This CDR3 comprises 13 residues. J lost 10 bases, V lost 6 bases, and 4 bases had no gene match. The germline V gene has CDR1 SNHLY and CDR2 FYNNEI.